The sequence of this TCR beta chain was determined in a study of CD8 T cells in Susac syndrome (dated by TCRdb to the late 2010s). With regard to the full study: The study used repertoire sequencing to test whether antigen drove CD8+ T cell activation and differentiation in Susac syndrome.

As concerns this clonotype: It has no known antigen specificity. The record has no base qualities; no much larger clone is one base away.

Beyond this particular receptor, the publication reports: The study acknowledged that relatively few individuals were included in the TCR sequencing and HLA analysis.

RNA was extracted with the RNeasy kit and roughly 0.45 to 1 ug was reverse transcribed using random hexamers. TCR beta CDR3 regions were amplified with the immunoSEQ multiplex PCR assay covering 54 Vbeta and 13 Jbeta segments. PCR amplification bias was corrected using a synthetic template baseline for primer optimization and computational correction. In the source study's methods: Reads were annotated to V, D and J genes per IMGT and analyzed with immunoSEQ Analyzer, keeping only productive sequences. Clonality was computed as one minus Shannon entropy normalized by log2 of the number of productive unique sequences. For each patient and control, public and private clones were evaluated within the 100 most prevalent clones. Clones were defined as Susac-specific if absent from the healthy and MS cohorts, from 1052 published viral clones and from other ImmuneACCESS disease sequences. The public reads were reanalyzed by TCRdb: fastp trimming at Q25, MiXCR alignment, in-frame beta chains only. A single entry per CDR3 protein holds the most common genes and DNA from its merged rows. What appears here as the V and J calls and clone size reflects TCRdb's work, not the paper's. Counted in this sample were about 130,000 distinct CDR3 sequences; nearly 95% of them appeared once. Jointly, the top ten make up more than 0.095% of the sample.

The CDR3 runs 19 amino acids, cysteine and phenylalanine included. Only CDR3 DNA remains: 57 bases, in frame from the first base. The junction shows trimming of 4 bases on V and 4 bases on J, and the gene matches do not reach 18 bases of it. CDR1 and CDR2, looked up from the germline V gene, are MDHEN and SYDVKM. Peripheral blood CD8+ and CD4+ T cells from healthy donors, Susac syndrome patients and multiple sclerosis patients were profiled using high-throughput TCR beta sequencing. Healthy donors were age- and sex-matched controls. Bulk CD8+ and CD4+ T cells were purified by magnetic negative isolation, while CD8+ TEMRA cells were enriched using FACS. Blood was collected in EDTA tubes and processed within 24 hours, with PBMCs isolated through density gradient centrifugation. PBMCs intended for TCR sequencing were cryopreserved in liquid nitrogen and were subsequently thawed in a 37 degrees C water bath. The sorted or isolated CD4+, CD8+ and CD8+ TEMRA cells reached a purity of at least 90%.

Sequenced input: CD4+ T cells from PBMCs. Recombination linked TRBV28 to TRBJ2-7, and TRBD2 matches 11 of the central bases. The source of this sequence is a human donor in good health. The CDR3 region: CASSSPGLAEGNQVYEQYF. The DNA sequence follows: TGTGCCAGCAGTTCACCGGGACTAGCGGAAGGGAACCAGGTTTACGAGCAGTACTTC.